These 30 T cell receptor beta chains came from one sample sequenced in a study of blood T cell repertoires in COVID-19 (dated by TCRdb to the early 2020s). Library generation was performed with the immunoSEQ multiplex PCR assay. What TCRdb holds here is the immuneACCESS table cut down to in-frame rearrangements. Part of the clones is not present; checked against another copy, under half of the missing clones reflect an unresolved V gene, and the others are unexplained. The sample has about 220,000 clones on record, 65% to 85% of them singletons. The ten most abundant clones make up 2% to 2.5% of the sample. The sample consisted of peripheral blood. Receptors originate from a woman in her sixties with acute or convalescent COVID-19.

This chain uses TRBV3-1 (or the pseudogene TRBV3-2) with TRBJ2-3, with 7 bases fitting TRBD2. The CDR3 covers 18 residues. CDR1 is LGHDT and CDR2 is YNNKEL in the germline V gene (reference sequence). J was trimmed by 4 bases and V by 1 base; bases with no gene match: 14. CDR3 amino acids: CASSQVSATGGSADTQYF. As DNA, the CDR3 is TGTGCCAGCAGCCAAGTTTCTGCGACGGGGGGAAGTGCAGATACGCAGTATTTT.

The V gene is TRBV7-6, the J gene TRBJ2-1; 11 positions match TRBD2. This CDR3 comprises 16 residues. Unmatched junction bases numbered 5, after V lost 5 bases and J lost 2 bases. Per the germline V gene, CDR1 is SGHVS and CDR2 is FNYEAQ. For the CDR3, the DNA is TGTGCCAGCAGCACTAGCGGGGGACCTACCTACAATGAGCAGTTCTTC. This translates into CASSTSGGPTYNEQFF. The whole variable domain, remainder taken from reference TRBV7-6 and TRBJ2-1, is GAGVSQSPRYKVTKRGQDVALRCDPISGHVSLYWYRQALGQGPEFLTYFNYEAQQDKSGLPNDRFSAERPEGSISTLTIQRTEQRDSAMYRCASSTSGGPTYNEQFFGPGTRLTVL.

The chain is built from TRBV18 and TRBJ2-2; D perhaps matches TRBD1 (6 bases). The ends were cut back, 4 bases at V and 0 bases at J, with 9 bases in the middle. The CDR3 is 15 amino acids. Per the germline V gene, CDR1 is KGHSH and CDR2 is LQKENI. CDR3 nucleotide sequence: TGTGCCAGCTCACGGGACAACACGAACACCGGGGAGCTGTTTTTT. Translated, it gives CASSRDNTNTGELFF.

The V gene is TRBV21-1, the J gene TRBJ1-6. TRBV21-1 is recorded as a pseudogene. CDR3 length: 12 amino acids. CDR3 DNA sequence: TGTGCCAGCAGCAAAGGAGGGCGGACTCTCCACTTT. Translation gives CASSKGGRTLHF.

To note about this clone: This specimen includes other DNA sequences encoding the same CDR3. The chain combines TRBV28 with TRBJ1-2; 8 nucleotides align to TRBD1. J was trimmed by 8 bases and V by 3 bases; bases with no gene match: 5. CDR3 size: 13 residues. Per the germline V gene, CDR1 is MDHEN and CDR2 is SYDVKM. The CDR3 sequence is CASSFQGAGGYTF. The DNA of the CDR3 is TGTGCCAGCAGTTTTCAGGGGGCAGGCGGCTACACCTTC.

The gene calls are TRBV4-3 and TRBJ1-4; no firm D call. Deletions cut 0 bases from V and 0 bases from J, with 8 bases between. In germline, CDR1 is LGHNA, CDR2 YSLEER. The CDR3 has 16 amino acids. The CDR3 loop is CASSQDGVATNEKLFF. In DNA, the CDR3 is TGCGCCAGCAGCCAAGATGGAGTTGCAACTAATGAAAAACTGTTTTTT.

This rearrangement joins TRBV19 to TRBJ1-2; no firm D call. Between the trimmed V and J ends, which lost 4 bases and 6 bases, there was a span of 15 bases. This CDR3 spans 14 amino acids. Germline V lookup: CDR1 LNHDA, CDR2 SQIVND (reference sequence). CDR3 sequence reads: CASSNGPRWDGYTF. For the CDR3, the DNA is TGTGCCAGTAGTAATGGCCCTAGGTGGGATGGCTACACCTTC.

The genes are TRBV20-1 and TRBJ1-1; tentative D call: TRBD1 (5 bases). Germline V gene lookup returns CDR1 DFQATT and CDR2 SNEGSKA (reference sequence). The CDR3 loop spans 11 amino acids. Trimming left V 4 bases short and J 7 bases short, with 10 bases between. DNA of the CDR3: TGCAGTGCTACAGCCGGGGGTGAAGCTTTCTTT. Translated, it gives CSATAGGEAFF.

The CDR3: CASGDGTQAFF. In nucleotides, the CDR3 is TGCGCCAGCGGTGACGGGACTCAAGCTTTCTTT. This chain connects TRBV5-1 to TRBJ1-1; tentative D call: TRBD1 (5 bases). Germline CDR1 SGHRS, CDR2 YFSETQ. Trimming stripped 7 bases from V and 9 bases from J, with 13 bases between. CDR3 length: 11 amino acids.

J is TRBJ1-3 and V is TRBV28; TRBD1 is a possible D gene (5 bases). This CDR3 has 15 residues. Per germline, CDR1 MDHEN and CDR2 SYDVKM. Trimming took 5 bases from V and 2 from J, leaving 13 bases between them. Here the CDR3 DNA reads TGTGCCAGCAGTCTTGCCAGGGAGGCTGGAAACACCATATATTTT. Translated, it gives CASSLAREAGNTIYF.

This clone was counted a single time. J is TRBJ1-1 and V is TRBV7-3; D is unclear. Germline loops: CDR1 SGHTA, CDR2 FQGTGA. CDR3 length equals 14 residues. The V end lost 5 bases, the J end lost 1 base, and 11 bases lay between the germline ends. DNA of the CDR3: TGTGCCAGCAGCCTACGACACGGGAACACTGAAGCTTTCTTT. It translates to CASSLRHGNTEAFF.

Details on this clone: Other DNA variants within this sample encode the same CDR3. The chain joins TRBV5-1 to TRBJ1-4; 10 nucleotides match TRBD1. J was trimmed by 8 bases and V by 4 bases; bases with no gene match: 5. This CDR3 is built from 14 residues. The germline gives CDR1 SGHRS, CDR2 YFSETQ. The CDR3 reads CASSPDRGHEKLFF. The CDR3 region has the DNA TGCGCCAGCAGCCCCGACAGGGGGCACGAAAAACTGTTTTTT.

This chain links TRBV19 with TRBJ1-5, with D tentatively TRBD1 (6 bases). This CDR3 is built from 13 residues. Germline CDR1 and CDR2: LNHDA and SQIVND (reference sequence). Deletions cut 7 bases from V and 3 bases from J, with 10 bases between. CDR3 region: CASKGQFNQPQHF. CDR3 bases: TGTGCCAGTAAAGGACAGTTCAATCAGCCCCAGCATTTT.

The chain carries TRBV23-1 and TRBJ1-1; the match to TRBD1 covers 7 bases. TRBV23-1 is an ORF, with its function uncertain. J was trimmed by 6 bases and V by 4 bases; bases with no gene match: 8. The CDR3 has 14 residues. The CDR3 DNA reads TGCGCCAGCAGTCCCCCCGCGGGACAGCCTGAAGCTTTCTTT. It specifies CASSPPAGQPEAFF.

The chain carries TRBV2 and TRBJ2-7; a weak D match, TRBD1 (7 bases). V shed 5 bases and J shed 3 bases, with 14 bases lying between them. The CDR3 extends over 14 amino acids. Germline V CDR1 and CDR2: SNHLY, FYNNEI. The CDR3 sequence is CASSPQGGGYEQYF. Here the CDR3 DNA reads TGTGCCAGCAGTCCCCAGGGGGGTGGCTACGAGCAGTACTTC.

The V gene is TRBV5-1, the J gene TRBJ1-6; 7 nucleotides agree with TRBD1. After removal of 0 bases from V and 5 bases from J, the junction contained 2 bases not matched to a gene. The length of the CDR3 is 15 residues. Germline values: CDR1 SGHRS, CDR2 YFSETQ. In nucleotides, the CDR3 is TGCGCCAGCAGCTTGGAGGGACAGCATAATTCACCCCTCCACTTT. Translated, it gives CASSLEGQHNSPLHF.

This clone was found once. In nucleotides, the CDR3 is TGTGCCAGCAGCGTAGTTCCGAGCTCCTACAATGAGCAGTTCTTC. Protein sequence: CASSVVPSSYNEQFF. This chain joins TRBV9 and TRBJ2-1; D unresolved. CDR1 SGDLS and CDR2 YYNGEE come from the germline V gene. CDR3 length: 15 residues. Trimming cost V 0 bases and J 0 bases, with 7 bases left between them. The whole variable domain, remainder taken from reference TRBV9 and TRBJ2-1, is DSGVTQTPKHLITATGQRVTLRCSPRSGDLSVYWYQQSLDQGLQFLIQYYNGEERAKGNILERFSAQQFPDLHSELNLSSLELGDSALYFCASSVVPSSYNEQFFGPGTRLTVL.

With respect to this clone: Other nucleotide sequences from this sample produce the same CDR3. The chain links TRBV4-2 to TRBJ2-5, with 9 bases that match TRBD2. CDR1 and CDR2 from the germline V gene are LGHNA and YNFKEQ. V gave up 1 base and J gave up 5 bases; unmatched junction bases: 5. This CDR3 contains 15 residues. The CDR3 coding sequence is TGTGCCAGCAGCCAAGTGCGGGGGGGAGGGGAGACCCAGTACTTC. The encoded protein is CASSQVRGGGETQYF.

The chain employs TRBV2 and TRBJ2-7; tentative D call: TRBD2 (6 bases). Per germline, CDR1 SNHLY and CDR2 FYNNEI. V was shortened by 7 bases and J by 2 bases, with 15 bases between the two germline ends. This CDR3 spans 14 amino acids. In nucleotides, the CDR3 is TGTGCCAGCACCTTAGGGACTCCCGCCTACGAGCAGTACTTC. It codes for CASTLGTPAYEQYF.

The CDR3 region has the DNA TGTGCCAGCAGACAGGGACCCGGGAATGAAAAACTGTTTTTT. This sequence encodes CASRQGPGNEKLFF. J is TRBJ1-4 and V is TRBV2; D perhaps matches TRBD1 (6 bases). Germline-derived CDR1 and CDR2 are SNHLY and FYNNEI. With 6 bases removed from V and 5 bases from J, the gap between germline ends came to 13 bases. The CDR3 has 14 amino acids.

The chain recombines TRBV2 with TRBJ2-7, with TRBD2 identical over 7 bases. This CDR3 has 13 residues. In germline, CDR1 is SNHLY, CDR2 FYNNEI. Trimming removed 6 bases from V and 4 bases from J; junction bases left unmatched: 6. As DNA, the CDR3 is TGTGCCAGCAGCGGGGGAGGGTCTTACGAGCAGTACTTC. Amino acid sequence: CASSGGGSYEQYF.

This clone was observed a single time. The chain combines TRBV19 with TRBJ2-5; possibly TRBD2 for D (5 bases). From germline, CDR1 is LNHDA and CDR2 SQIVND (reference sequence). There are 15 residues in the CDR3. V lost 8 bases, J lost 4 bases, and 20 bases lay in between. CDR3 in amino acids: CASGPVPGLRETQYF. DNA for the CDR3: TGTGCCAGTGGGCCGGTTCCCGGACTGAGAGAGACCCAGTACTTC.

The chain carries TRBV5-6 and TRBJ1-2; 9 bases are shared with TRBD1. CDR1 is SGHDT, CDR2 YYEEEE, per germline. This CDR3 is 14 amino acids long. Trimming cost V 4 bases and J 7 bases; bases outside gene matches: 8. The CDR3 DNA reads as TGTGCCAGCAGCGTGGAACAGGGGGCGGGTGGCTACACCTTC. As protein: CASSVEQGAGGYTF.

The rearrangement links TRBV13 to TRBJ1-2; D may be TRBD1 (6 bases). CDR3 length: 15 residues. The germline CDR1 and CDR2 sequences are PRHDT and FYEKMQ (reference sequence). V lost 4 bases, J lost 6 bases, and 18 bases lay in between. Written as DNA, the CDR3 is TGTGCCAGCAGCTCTTCAACAGGGCGCCGAGATGGCTACACCTTC. Translating gives CASSSSTGRRDGYTF.

Only a few counts were recorded for this clone. This chain uses TRBV10-3 with TRBJ2-1; perhaps TRBD1 as D (6 bases). The ends were cut back, 6 bases at V and 6 bases at J, with 15 bases in the middle. The CDR3 totals 14 residues. Germline V CDR1 and CDR2: ENHRY, SYGVKD. The DNA for the CDR3 is TGTGCCATCAGGGTACAGGGCGCCCTCAATGAGCAGTTCTTC. Translation gives CAIRVQGALNEQFF.

J is TRBJ2-7 and V is TRBV5-1, with 9 bases that match TRBD1. Germline V gene data show CDR1 as SGHRS and CDR2 as YFSETQ. The CDR3 runs 15 residues. V shed 0 bases and J 6 bases; nucleotides not matched to a gene: 7. CDR3 protein: CASSLGGGTGIEQYF. Here the CDR3 DNA reads TGCGCCAGCAGCTTGGGGGGAGGGACAGGGATCGAGCAGTACTTC.

The chain links TRBV7-2 to TRBJ1-6, with D unclear. Germline V gives CDR1 SGHTA, CDR2 FQGNSA. Trimming removed 6 bases at V and 0 bases at J, with 9 bases between. The CDR3 has 15 residues. In DNA, the CDR3 is TGTGCCAGCAGACTAGCGAGCTCCTATAATTCACCCCTCCACTTT. This gives the protein CASRLASSYNSPLHF.

The chain links TRBV30 to TRBJ1-1; D may be TRBD1 (5 bases). The CDR3 covers 13 residues. V dropped 4 bases and J dropped 5 bases, with 14 bases sitting between them. Germline CDR1 GTSNPN, CDR2 SVGIG (reference sequence). CDR3: CAWMTVKGTEAFF. CDR3 bases: TGTGCCTGGATGACAGTGAAGGGTACTGAAGCTTTCTTT.

This clone has a single count. The chain couples TRBV15 to TRBJ2-1; 7 nucleotides agree with TRBD2. Germline CDR1 LNHNV, CDR2 YYDKDF (reference sequence). Trimming took 2 bases from V and 4 from J; bases not matched to a gene: 8. The CDR3 spans 16 residues. The CDR3 DNA reads TGTGCCACCAGCAGAATTGGGACTACCCTATACAATGAGCAGTTCTTC. This codes for CATSRIGTTLYNEQFF.

The chain employs TRBV6-5 and TRBJ2-1; TRBD2 matches at 10 bases. Germline V lookup: CDR1 MNHEY, CDR2 SVGAGI. The J segment lost 8 bases and the V segment lost 6 bases, leaving 7 bases of the junction unmatched. This CDR3 has 14 residues. CDR3 nucleotide sequence: TGTGCCAGCAGCGCGGGACTAGCGCGCGATGAGCAGTTCTTC. As protein: CASSAGLARDEQFF.